Each of the 22 T cell receptor beta chains below was sequenced from the same sample in a study of T cells in localized non-small cell lung cancer. Only in-frame clones appear in the TCRdb table, and some are missing; sequencing was by immunoSEQ multiplex PCR. This sample has around 11,000 clones, with less than 35% found just once. Sequenced material: lung tumor tissue, taken before any cancer treatment. Receptor source: a man aged 35 to 70 with stage I lung adenocarcinoma.

This clone was counted between two and nine times. CDR3 nucleotides: TGTGCCAGCCTGAGGGGGGGAGGAACAGATACGCAGTATTTT. This encodes CASLRGGGTDTQYF. This chain joins TRBV9 and TRBJ2-3; D is possibly TRBD2 (7 bases). Germline assignment: CDR1 SGDLS and CDR2 YYNGEE. V was cut by 7 bases and J by 3 bases, with 15 bases left in between. CDR3 length: 14 amino acids.

The chain carries TRBV10-3 and TRBJ2-3; D is unclear. Germline V gene lookup returns CDR1 ENHRY and CDR2 SYGVKD. CDR3 length: 15 amino acids. With 0 bases removed from V and 2 bases from J, the gap between germline ends came to 9 bases. The chain's CDR3 is CAISESKGYTDTQYF. The CDR3 DNA sequence: TGTGCCATCAGTGAGTCGAAAGGGTACACAGATACGCAGTATTTT.

V usage is TRBV9 and J usage is TRBJ1-3; the D gene is possibly TRBD1 (6 bases). The germline V gene has CDR1 SGDLS and CDR2 YYNGEE. Trimming cost V 4 bases and J 2 bases, with 13 bases left between them. This CDR3 is built from 15 residues. Here the CDR3 DNA reads TGTGCCAGCAGCTCACAGACAGGACCTGGAAACACCATATATTTT. It specifies CASSSQTGPGNTIYF.

The V gene is TRBV18, the J gene TRBJ2-7, with no clear D. Between the trimmed V and J ends, which lost 2 bases and 4 bases, there was a span of 9 bases. Germline CDR1 reads KGHSH; CDR2 reads LQKENI. The CDR3 runs to 13 residues. CDR3 protein: CASSPSAKYEQYF. For the CDR3, the DNA is TGTGCCAGCTCACCAAGCGCAAAGTACGAGCAGTACTTC.

The sample holds a few counts of this clone. This chain connects TRBV29-1 to TRBJ2-2; weak D call: TRBD1 (5 bases). The CDR3 runs to 16 residues. CDR1 is SQVTM, CDR2 ANQGSEA, per germline. The ends were cut back, 0 bases at V and 8 bases at J, with 19 bases in the middle. CDR3 protein: CSVEDPRAGIRGELFF. The CDR3 coding sequence is TGCAGCGTTGAAGATCCCCGGGCAGGGATTCGGGGGGAGCTGTTTTTT.

The chain has TRBV5-1 and TRBJ2-7, with 10 nucleotides matching TRBD1. J gave up 7 bases and V 3 bases, and 7 bases lay outside the gene matches. This CDR3 has 14 residues. Germline V gives CDR1 SGHRS, CDR2 YFSETQ. CDR3 coding DNA: TGCGCCAGCAGCTCCGGGACAGGGGTAGGGGAGCAGTACTTC. Protein product: CASSSGTGVGEQYF.

This clone was counted between two and nine times. V and J are TRBV30 and TRBJ1-2, with a weak D call TRBD1 (5 bases). The CDR3 contains 14 residues. Per germline, CDR1 GTSNPN and CDR2 SVGIG (reference sequence). The V end lost 1 base, the J end lost 8 bases, and 17 bases lay between the germline ends. CDR3 in DNA: TGTGCCTGGAGTGCGCTGACAGTTCCTCGGGGCTACACCTTC. Protein product: CAWSALTVPRGYTF. The whole variable domain, remainder taken from reference TRBV30 and TRBJ1-2, is SQTIHQWPATLVQPVGSPLSLECTVEGTSNPNLYWYRQAAGRGLQLLFYSVGIGQISSEVPQNLSASRPQDRQFILSSKKLLLSDSGFYLCAWSALTVPRGYTFGSGTRLTVV.

V and J are TRBV18 and TRBJ1-3, with D perhaps TRBD1 (5 bases). Germline CDR1 reads KGHSH; CDR2 reads LQKENI. Trimming cost V 3 bases and J 9 bases, with 12 bases left between them. This CDR3 comprises 13 residues. The CDR3 DNA sequence: TGTGCCAGCTCACCGGACGGGGGTCTCACCATATATTTT. Amino acids: CASSPDGGLTIYF.

This clone is deemed medium-sized. This chain links TRBV11-3 with TRBJ2-1; TRBD1 is a possible D gene (5 bases). This CDR3 region has 15 residues. CDR1 SGHNT and CDR2 YENEEA come from the germline V gene. V dropped 0 bases and J dropped 2 bases, with 8 bases sitting between them. The CDR3 loop is CASSLDSRAYNEQFF. In DNA, the CDR3 is TGTGCCAGCAGCTTAGATTCCAGGGCCTACAATGAGCAGTTCTTC.

J is TRBJ1-1 and V is TRBV15; maybe TRBD1 (6 bases). The CDR3 has 15 residues. Germline loops: CDR1 LNHNV, CDR2 YYDKDF (reference sequence). Trimming took off 0 bases at V and 1 base at J, with 9 bases between the two ends. The CDR3 region is CATSREQGPNTEAFF. CDR3 nucleotide sequence: TGTGCCACCAGCAGAGAACAGGGCCCGAACACTGAAGCTTTCTTT. The full variable domain, rest sourced from reference TRBV15 and TRBJ1-1, is DAMVIQNPRYQVTQFGKPVTLSCSQTLNHNVMYWYQQKSSQAPKLLFHYYDKDFNNEADTPDNFQSRRPNTSFCFLDIRSPGLGDTAMYLCATSREQGPNTEAFFGQGTRLTVV.

A few counts support this clone. The chain carries TRBV1 and TRBJ2-7; the table names TRBD2, a call not compared with the DNA. TRBV1 represents a pseudogene. The CDR3 has 13 residues. The CDR3 sequence: CASSQQEAYEQYF. CDR3 coding DNA: TGCGCCAGCAGCCAGCAAGAGGCCTACGAGCAGTACTTC.

The chain carries TRBV19 and TRBJ2-3; TRBD1 is a possible D gene (6 bases). CDR3 length equals 15 residues. CDR1 and CDR2 from the germline V gene are LNHDA and SQIVND (reference sequence). Trimming took 5 bases from V and 6 from J, leaving 18 bases between them. The CDR3 DNA is TGTGCCAGTAGTTCACAGGGTTGGGTCAAGGATACGCAGTATTTT. Amino acids: CASSSQGWVKDTQYF. The variable domain in full, completed from reference TRBV19 and TRBJ2-3, reads DGGITQSPKYLFRKEGQNVTLSCEQNLNHDAMYWYRQDPGQGLRLIYYSQIVNDFQKGDIAEGYSVSREKKESFPLTVTSAQKNPTAFYLCASSSQGWVKDTQYFGPGTRLTVL.

The chain has TRBV19 and TRBJ1-1; a possible D gene is TRBD1 (5 bases). Between the trimmed V and J ends, which lost 0 bases and 0 bases, there was a span of 5 bases. Germline V gene data show CDR1 as LNHDA and CDR2 as SQIVND (reference sequence). This CDR3 has 14 residues. CDR3 nucleotides: TGTGCCAGTAGTATAGAAGGGGTGAACACTGAAGCTTTCTTT. This encodes CASSIEGVNTEAFF.

This clone was detected a few times. The rearrangement joins TRBV10-2 to TRBJ2-7; possible D gene TRBD2, 5 bases. V gave up 5 bases and J gave up 0 bases, with 8 bases separating them. This CDR3 is 13 amino acids long. Germline V gene data show CDR1 as WSHSY and CDR2 as SAAADI. The CDR3 spells CASSLGSSYEQYF. CDR3 sequence (DNA): TGCGCCAGCAGTTTGGGGAGCTCCTACGAGCAGTACTTC.

The table lists this clone with many counts. The rearrangement uses TRBV11-3 and TRBJ1-5; TRBD1 matches 7 bases. This CDR3 comprises 14 residues. The trim removed 7 bases at V and 4 bases at J, leaving 7 bases unmatched. CDR1 and CDR2 from the germline V gene are SGHNT and YENEEA. Written as DNA, the CDR3 is TGTGCCAGCAAAAGGGACAGTCAGAATCAGCCCCAGCATTTT. This sequence encodes CASKRDSQNQPQHF.

V usage is TRBV19 and J usage is TRBJ1-2, with 7 nucleotides matching TRBD1. This CDR3 spans 16 amino acids. CDR1 is LNHDA, CDR2 SQIVND, per germline (reference sequence). With 7 bases clipped from V and 7 bases from J, the junction kept 18 bases outside the gene matches. The CDR3 loop reads CASTPTGSRILTGYTF. Here the CDR3 DNA reads TGTGCCAGTACCCCGACAGGGTCACGGATCTTGACTGGCTACACCTTC.

This clone has a handful of counts. The chain links TRBV9 to TRBJ1-1; possible D gene TRBD1, 5 bases. Trimming shortened V by 0 bases and J by 1 base, and 13 bases separated the two germline ends. Germline loops: CDR1 SGDLS, CDR2 YYNGEE. The length of the CDR3 is 16 residues. The CDR3 DNA reads TGTGCCAGCAGCGTAGGAGGGGTTTTAGCGAACACTGAAGCTTTCTTT. Translating gives CASSVGGVLANTEAFF.

This clone showed up just a few times. The rearrangement uses TRBV11-3 and TRBJ2-2; D remains ambiguous. This CDR3 comprises 16 residues. Germline-derived CDR1 and CDR2 are SGHNT and YENEEA. V was clipped by 4 bases and J by 1 base, with 13 bases between them. In DNA form, the CDR3 reads TGTGCCAGCAGCTCATTAGGCACCGGGAACACCGGGGAGCTGTTTTTT. It encodes CASSSLGTGNTGELFF.

The V and J genes are TRBV23-1 and TRBJ1-1; unclear D gene. TRBV23-1 is filed as an ORF, its function uncertain. The CDR3 totals 13 residues. Trimming stripped 6 bases from V and 0 bases from J, with 8 bases between. The CDR3: CASRRRVNTEAFF. The DNA for the CDR3 is TGCGCCAGCAGGAGAAGGGTGAACACTGAAGCTTTCTTT.

The rearrangement links TRBV11-3 to TRBJ1-5, with no clear D. This CDR3 spans 15 amino acids. Looked up from germline, CDR1 is SGHNT and CDR2 is YENEEA. V gave up 1 base and J gave up 0 bases, with 7 bases separating them. In nucleotides, the CDR3 is TGTGCCAGCAGCTTAGGGGCGGGTAGCAATCAGCCCCAGCATTTT. Its protein is CASSLGAGSNQPQHF. Combining the CDR3 with reference TRBV11-3 and TRBJ1-5 gives the whole variable domain EAGVVQSPRYKIIEKKQPVAFWCNPISGHNTLYWYLQNLGQGPELLIRYENEEAVDDSQLPKDRFSAERLKGVDSTLKIQPAELGDSAVYLCASSLGAGSNQPQHFGDGTRLSIL.

The V and J genes are TRBV29-1 and TRBJ1-6; D is possibly TRBD1 (5 bases). Trimming took off 4 bases at V and 11 bases at J, with 15 bases between the two ends. The germline gives CDR1 SQVTM, CDR2 ANQGSEA. The CDR3 sequence is 13 residues long. The CDR3 spells CSVAEGRGAPLHF. The CDR3 DNA reads TGCAGCGTTGCGGAGGGAAGGGGAGCACCCCTCCACTTT.

This clone has only a few counts. V is TRBV9 and J is TRBJ2-1; D may be TRBD2 (6 bases). Germline CDR1 reads SGDLS; CDR2 reads YYNGEE. The CDR3 contains 15 residues. The germline V and J ends were trimmed by 5 bases and 10 bases, with 22 bases remaining between them. CDR3 nucleotides: TGTGCCAGCAGTGAAACGGGACTCCCCGTCGAGGAGCAGTTCTTC. Protein: CASSETGLPVEEQFF.